This TCR beta chain was retrieved from a study of T cell repertoires in cytomegalovirus infection. The table lists this clonotype with many counts. The antigen is unknown. TCRdb called the reads again in MiXCR, with one record for every CDR3 protein. In the table there are some 450,000 distinct CDR3 sequences, about 33% of which are singletons. Study results and limitations: The ex vivo response was dominated by HLA-C-restricted CMV-specific TCR beta clonotypes.

Trimming removed 5 bases at V and 0 bases at J, with 15 bases between. CDR1 is SGHTA and CDR2 is FQGTGA in the germline V gene. The length of the CDR3 is 16 residues. This chain connects TRBV7-3 to TRBJ2-3; the D gene is possibly TRBD1 (5 bases). Sequenced sample: PBMCs. This clonotype was sampled from a human donor in good health (CMV status not recorded). Some clones in this sample may be carry-over from other donors' samples. The CDR3 region has the DNA TGTGCCAGCAGCCAAACTGGGGCAGCGAGCACAGATACGCAGTATTTT. The encoded protein is CASSQTGAASTDTQYF.